The 31 T cell receptor beta chains below come from one sample, sequenced in a study of control samples from healthy donors and cancer patients. Only in-frame clones appear in the TCRdb table, and some are missing; sequencing was by immunoSEQ multiplex PCR. The sample includes under 150,000 clones, about 85% of them seen just once. The sample taken for sequencing was blood. The receptors here all came from a woman aged 30 to 39 in good health.

The DNA for the CDR3 is TGTGCCAGCAGCTTTAGGAGGGATAATGAAAAACTGTTTTTT. This encodes CASSFRRDNEKLFF. V usage is TRBV7-9 and J usage is TRBJ1-4; no reliable D call. Trimming removed 3 bases at V and 4 bases at J, with 9 bases between. The CDR3 spans 14 residues. The germline V gene encodes CDR1 SEHNR and CDR2 FQNEAQ (reference sequence).

CDR3 amino acids: CASSQDRHSRLIAYEQYF. The CDR3 coding sequence is TGCGCCAGCAGCCAAGATCGCCACAGTCGTCTTATAGCCTACGAGCAGTACTTC. The V and J genes are TRBV4-1 and TRBJ2-7; D uncertain. CDR1 and CDR2 (germline): MGHRA, YSYEKL. The CDR3 runs 18 residues. V shed 0 bases and J shed 2 bases, with 20 bases lying between them.

The chain couples TRBV29-1 to TRBJ1-4; D gene unclear. Trimming removed 3 bases at V and 7 bases at J, with 9 bases between. Looked up from germline, CDR1 is SQVTM and CDR2 is ANQGSEA. The CDR3 runs to 12 residues. CDR3 DNA: TGCAGCGTTGAGGGTTTTGGTGAAAAACTGTTTTTT. The encoded protein is CSVEGFGEKLFF.

V and J are TRBV9 and TRBJ2-1, with TRBD2 matching over 7 bases. The germline CDR1 and CDR2 sequences are SGDLS and YYNGEE. The CDR3 totals 15 residues. With V trimmed by 0 bases and J by 7 bases, 7 bases remained unmatched. The DNA of the CDR3 is TGTGCCAGCAGCGTAGGCTGGGGGGGGGTAAATGAGCAGTTCTTC. It codes for CASSVGWGGVNEQFF.

The chain combines TRBV5-5 with TRBJ2-5; D remains unclear. Trimming pared 0 bases from V and 2 bases from J, leaving 11 bases between. The CDR3 is 15 amino acids. Germline V gene data show CDR1 as SGHKS and CDR2 as YYEKEE (reference sequence). The CDR3 is CASSLEGRIQETQYF. DNA for the CDR3: TGTGCCAGCAGCTTGGAAGGACGGATACAAGAGACCCAGTACTTC.

This clone came up once. This sequence joins TRBV3-1 (or the pseudogene TRBV3-2) and TRBJ2-7; D unclear. This CDR3 region has 15 residues. Germline CDR1 reads LGHDT; CDR2 reads YNNKEL (reference sequence). V dropped 1 base and J dropped 4 bases, with 14 bases sitting between them. Here the CDR3 DNA reads TGTGCCAGCAGCCAAGGCAGCGCCTACGGGTACGAGCAGTACTTC. Translation: CASSQGSAYGYEQYF.

This chain links TRBV28 with TRBJ1-4, with a possible D match to TRBD1 (6 bases). The V end lost 4 bases, the J end lost 4 bases, and 13 bases lay between the germline ends. The CDR3 totals 15 residues. Germline loops: CDR1 MDHEN, CDR2 SYDVKM. The DNA for the CDR3 is TGTGCCAGCAGTTCCCTAGGGGGGGATAATGAAAAACTGTTTTTT. Amino acid sequence: CASSSLGGDNEKLFF. Based on the CDR3 plus reference TRBV28 and TRBJ1-4, the full variable domain is DVKVTQSSRYLVKRTGEKVFLECVQDMDHENMFWYRQDPGLGLRLIYFSYDVKMKEKGDIPEGYSVSREKKERFSLILESASTNQTSMYLCASSSLGGDNEKLFFGSGTQLSVL.

This chain uses TRBV7-9 with TRBJ1-5, with a weak D call TRBD1 (6 bases). The V gene lost 6 bases and the J gene lost 0 bases, with 9 bases spanning the gap. The germline V gene has CDR1 SEHNR and CDR2 FQNEAQ (reference sequence). CDR3 size: 14 residues. In DNA form, the CDR3 reads TGTGCCAGCAGACCACAGGGTAGCAATCAGCCCCAGCATTTT. It translates to CASRPQGSNQPQHF.

The chain joins TRBV6-2 or TRBV6-3 to TRBJ2-1; tentative D call: TRBD2 (5 bases). With 3 bases removed from V and 3 bases from J, the gap between germline ends came to 9 bases. Germline CDR1 MNHEY, CDR2 SVGEGT. The CDR3 has 14 residues. In DNA, the CDR3 is TGTGCCAGCAGTTATTTGGCGGGCTACAATGAGCAGTTCTTC. Its protein is CASSYLAGYNEQFF.

The chain is built from TRBV15 and TRBJ1-2; D gene ambiguous. The CDR3 spans 13 residues. The germline V gene encodes CDR1 LNHNV and CDR2 YYDKDF (reference sequence). V lost 3 bases and J lost 5, with 10 bases in between. This CDR3 reads CATSSQETYGYTF. CDR3 sequence (DNA): TGTGCCACCAGCAGTCAGGAAACTTATGGCTACACCTTC. Supplemented by reference TRBV15 and TRBJ1-2, the full variable domain reads DAMVIQNPRYQVTQFGKPVTLSCSQTLNHNVMYWYQQKSSQAPKLLFHYYDKDFNNEADTPDNFQSRRPNTSFCFLDIRSPGLGDTAMYLCATSSQETYGYTFGSGTRLTVV.

The rearrangement links TRBV7-2 to TRBJ2-2, with 10 nucleotides matching TRBD2. The J segment lost 4 bases and the V segment lost 3 bases, leaving 11 bases of the junction unmatched. Germline CDR1 is SGHTA and CDR2 is FQGNSA. This CDR3 spans 18 amino acids. This chain's CDR3 is CASSLRLAGATGTGELFF. CDR3 sequence (DNA): TGTGCCAGCAGCTTGAGGCTAGCGGGAGCCACGGGCACCGGGGAGCTGTTTTTT.

This chain joins TRBV7-2 and TRBJ2-6; 8 nucleotides line up with TRBD1. The CDR3 runs 18 residues. The germline CDR1 and CDR2 sequences are SGHTA and FQGNSA. Trimming cost V 5 bases and J 0 bases; bases outside gene matches: 9. The DNA of the CDR3 is TGTGCCAGCAGCCTCACTTGGGACAGGTACTCTGGGGCCAACGTCCTGACTTTC. Residues: CASSLTWDRYSGANVLTF. The variable domain in full, completed from reference TRBV7-2 and TRBJ2-6, reads GAGVSQSPSNKVTEKGKDVELRCDPISGHTALYWYRQSLGQGLEFLIYFQGNSAPDKSGLPSDRFSAERTGGSVSTLTIQRTQQEDSAVYLCASSLTWDRYSGANVLTFGAGSRLTVL.

The chain joins TRBV29-1 to TRBJ1-5; 7 bases are shared with TRBD1. The junction had 3 bases not matched to a gene; V was cut back by 4 bases and J by 3 bases. The CDR3 length is 13 residues. Germline CDR1 SQVTM, CDR2 ANQGSEA. For the CDR3, the DNA is TGCAGCGTTGCCCAGGGGGTCAATCAGCCCCAGCATTTT. This codes for CSVAQGVNQPQHF.

The V call is TRBV7-2, the J call TRBJ2-1, with 8 bases lining up with TRBD1. This CDR3 region has 16 residues. CDR1 is SGHTA, CDR2 FQGNSA, per germline. V was pared by 5 bases and J by 8 bases, with 14 bases of the junction left unmatched. The CDR3 sequence is CASSPGTGLGVDEQFF. The CDR3 nucleotides read TGTGCCAGCAGCCCCGGGACAGGACTCGGGGTGGATGAGCAGTTCTTC.

This chain uses TRBV5-4 with TRBJ2-3; 12 nucleotides match TRBD2. With V trimmed by 5 bases and J by 4 bases, 8 bases remained unmatched. Germline lookup yields CDR1 SGHNT and CDR2 YYREEE (reference sequence). This CDR3 is built from 16 residues. Written as DNA, the CDR3 is TGTGCCAGCAGTCAAAGACTAGCGGGAGAGGCAGATACGCAGTATTTT. This translates into CASSQRLAGEADTQYF.

The V and J genes are TRBV5-1 and TRBJ1-4; 8 nucleotides line up with TRBD1. The CDR3 extends over 17 amino acids. Germline assignment: CDR1 SGHRS and CDR2 YFSETQ. The ends lost 1 base at V and 4 bases at J; junction bases unmatched: 9. The CDR3 DNA follows: TGCGCCAGCAGCTTGTTGGGACAGGATCCTGTTAATGAAAAACTGTTTTTT. Protein: CASSLLGQDPVNEKLFF.

The chain carries TRBV24-1 and TRBJ2-1; TRBD2 matches at 11 bases. With 1 base clipped from V and 3 bases from J, the junction kept 1 base outside the gene matches. Germline values: CDR1 KGHDR, CDR2 SFDVKD. The CDR3 loop spans 16 amino acids. Here the CDR3 DNA reads TGTGCCACCAGTGATTTTCTAGCGGGGGGCTACAATGAGCAGTTCTTC. Amino acid sequence: CATSDFLAGGYNEQFF.

The J gene is TRBJ1-1, the V gene TRBV7-9, with 11 bases fitting TRBD1. V lost 2 bases, J lost 4 bases, and 9 bases stayed unmatched. Germline CDR1 reads SEHNR; CDR2 reads FQNEAQ (reference sequence). This CDR3 comprises 17 residues. The CDR3 here is CASSLNLWGTGGTEAFF. The DNA of the CDR3 is TGTGCCAGCAGCTTAAATCTATGGGGGACAGGGGGCACTGAAGCTTTCTTT.

The chain combines TRBV3-1 (or the pseudogene TRBV3-2) with TRBJ2-3; the match to TRBD2 covers 8 bases. Trimming cost V 4 bases and J 0 bases; bases outside gene matches: 6. Germline CDR1 and CDR2: LGHDT and YNNKEL (reference sequence). The CDR3 contains 16 residues. The DNA of the CDR3 is TGTGCCAGCAGCCTCAGGGTAGCGGGGAGCACAGATACGCAGTATTTT. It specifies CASSLRVAGSTDTQYF.

The V and J genes are TRBV19 and TRBJ1-2, with TRBD1 matching over 7 bases. Germline loops: CDR1 LNHDA, CDR2 SQIVND (reference sequence). The CDR3 is 14 amino acids. Trimming cost V 8 bases and J 6 bases; bases outside gene matches: 12. The CDR3 loop is CASSVGQGENGYTF. DNA of the CDR3: TGTGCCAGTTCCGTCGGGCAGGGGGAAAATGGCTACACCTTC. The variable domain in full, completed from reference TRBV19 and TRBJ1-2, reads DGGITQSPKYLFRKEGQNVTLSCEQNLNHDAMYWYRQDPGQGLRLIYYSQIVNDFQKGDIAEGYSVSREKKESFPLTVTSAQKNPTAFYLCASSVGQGENGYTFGSGTRLTVV.

The chain combines TRBV10-1 with TRBJ2-3, with 9 bases identical to TRBD1. The CDR3 totals 12 residues. Looked up from germline, CDR1 is WNHNN and CDR2 is SYGVQD (reference sequence). The junction had 3 bases not matched to a gene; V was cut back by 10 bases and J by 4 bases. The CDR3 protein is CATGTGPDTQYF. Written as DNA, the CDR3 is TGCGCCACCGGGACAGGGCCAGATACGCAGTATTTT.

The V and J genes are TRBV5-6 and TRBJ2-7, with D possibly being TRBD2 (5 bases). Germline assignment: CDR1 SGHDT and CDR2 YYEEEE. V lost 1 base and J lost 6, with 17 bases in between. The CDR3 sequence is 15 residues long. The CDR3 DNA is TGTGCCAGCAGCTTGTGGTGGGAAGAGGGCTCCGAGCAGTACTTC. The encoded protein is CASSLWWEEGSEQYF.

The chain combines TRBV27 with TRBJ2-7, with no clear D. With 4 bases removed from V and 0 bases from J, the gap between germline ends came to 10 bases. Looked up from germline, CDR1 is MNHEY and CDR2 is SMNVEV (reference sequence). The CDR3 covers 14 residues. This CDR3 reads CASSSTVYSYEQYF. The CDR3 DNA is TGTGCCAGCAGTTCTACAGTCTACTCCTACGAGCAGTACTTC.

The V call is TRBV5-4, the J call TRBJ2-2, with unresolved D. Germline CDR1 is SGHNT and CDR2 is YYREEE (reference sequence). The CDR3 totals 16 residues. Trimming stripped 4 bases from V and 3 bases from J, with 16 bases between. The CDR3 region is CASSPPTTSYTGELFF. The DNA of the CDR3 is TGTGCCAGCAGCCCACCCACGACTTCGTACACCGGGGAGCTGTTTTTT.

A remark on this clone: One end of the junction fails to match germline, which may point to a read error. This chain uses TRBV4-2 with TRBJ1-1, with a tentative D call TRBD1 (6 bases). Germline V gene data show CDR1 as LGHNA and CDR2 as YNFKEQ. The CDR3 sequence is 11 residues long. CDR3 sequence reads: CASSQLNRVLF. The CDR3 region has the DNA TGTGCCAGCAGCCAACTAAACAGGGTTCTCTTT.

This chain joins TRBV4-1 and TRBJ2-7; D possibly corresponds to TRBD1 (6 bases). Germline lookup yields CDR1 MGHRA and CDR2 YSYEKL. Trimming left V 4 bases short and J 3 bases short, with 10 bases between. The CDR3 length is 13 residues. CDR3 sequence reads: CASSPGTNYEQYF. For the CDR3, the DNA is TGCGCCAGCAGCCCTGGGACAAACTACGAGCAGTACTTC.

The chain uses TRBV3-1 (or the pseudogene TRBV3-2) and TRBJ2-7; TRBD2 aligns across 11 bases. V trimming: 3 bases; J trimming: 3 bases; junction bases outside the gene matches: 4. In germline, CDR1 is LGHDT, CDR2 YNNKEL (reference sequence). The CDR3 contains 15 residues. The CDR3 nucleotides read TGTGCCAGCAGCCATAGCGGGAGGGCCGTCTACGAGCAGTACTTC. As protein: CASSHSGRAVYEQYF.

The chain employs TRBV4-2 and TRBJ2-7; TRBD2 is a possible D gene (5 bases). V gave up 4 bases and J gave up 0 bases, with 7 bases separating them. This CDR3 has 13 residues. Germline V lookup: CDR1 LGHNA, CDR2 YNFKEQ. This CDR3 is CASSPRDSYEQYF. In DNA, the CDR3 is TGTGCCAGCAGCCCACGGGACTCCTACGAGCAGTACTTC.

J is TRBJ2-1 and V is TRBV30; 14 bases fit TRBD2. Losses at the gene ends were 5 bases for V and 9 bases for J; bases not matched to a gene: 12. CDR3 length: 16 amino acids. CDR1 GTSNPN and CDR2 SVGIG come from the germline V gene (reference sequence). The CDR3 nucleotides read TGTGCCTGGGCTGGACTAGCGGGAGGCAAAGATGGTGAGCAGTTCTTC. Amino acids: CAWAGLAGGKDGEQFF.

The CDR3 reads CASSLSLWTENTGELFF. CDR3 DNA sequence: TGTGCCAGCAGCCTATCTCTCTGGACAGAAAACACCGGGGAGCTGTTTTTT. The chain joins TRBV3-1 (or the pseudogene TRBV3-2) to TRBJ2-2; tentatively, D is TRBD1 (6 bases). The CDR3 spans 17 residues. Trimming shortened V by 4 bases and J by 2 bases, and 17 bases separated the two germline ends. Germline CDR1 and CDR2: LGHDT and YNNKEL (reference sequence).

This chain uses TRBV29-1 with TRBJ2-7, with 7 positions matching TRBD1. J lost 2 bases, V lost 3 bases, and 1 base had no gene match. Looked up from germline, CDR1 is SQVTM and CDR2 is ANQGSEA. This CDR3 has 12 amino acids. In DNA form, the CDR3 reads TGCAGCGTTGAGGGACAGACCTACGAGCAGTACTTC. Its protein product is CSVEGQTYEQYF.